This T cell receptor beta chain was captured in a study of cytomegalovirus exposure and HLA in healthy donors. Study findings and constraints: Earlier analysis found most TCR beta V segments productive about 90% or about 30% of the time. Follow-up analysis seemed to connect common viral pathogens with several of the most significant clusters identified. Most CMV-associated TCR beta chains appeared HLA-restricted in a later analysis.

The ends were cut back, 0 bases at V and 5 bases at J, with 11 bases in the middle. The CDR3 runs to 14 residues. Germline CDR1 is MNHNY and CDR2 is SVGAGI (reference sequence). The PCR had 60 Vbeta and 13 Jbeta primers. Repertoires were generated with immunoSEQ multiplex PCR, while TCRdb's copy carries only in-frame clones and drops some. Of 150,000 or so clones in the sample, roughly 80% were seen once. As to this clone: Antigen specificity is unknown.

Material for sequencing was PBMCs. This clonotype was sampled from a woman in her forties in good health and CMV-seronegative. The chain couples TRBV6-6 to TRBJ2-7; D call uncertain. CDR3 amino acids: CASSYSLPGHEQYF. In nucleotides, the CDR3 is TGTGCCAGCAGTTACTCTTTGCCAGGTCACGAGCAGTACTTC.